A selection of T cell receptor beta chains follows, all from one sample in a study of cytomegalovirus exposure and HLA in healthy donors. The protocol was immunoSEQ multiplex PCR, while the TCRdb copy is restricted to in-frame clones and leaves out a portion. The sample shows about 120,000 clones, about four fifths of them seen only once. The sequencing sample was made of PBMCs. These receptors were taken from a man aged 25 to 40 in good health and CMV-seropositive. Both conserved end residues are part of each CDR3. The order of the fields is V gene, clone size, D gene, J gene, CDR3 protein, CDR3 DNA. D genes are given only for firm matches. Where a row states a size, it is once, few, many or the class of an expanded clone; other rows omit it.

v_call: TRBV5-1
clone_size: -
d_call: -
j_call: TRBJ1-6
cdr3_aa: CASSLISVYNSPLHF
cdr3_nt: TGCGCCAGCAGCTTGATTTCTGTCTATAATTCACCCCTCCACTTT

v_call: TRBV21-1
clone_size: once
d_call: -
j_call: TRBJ2-1
cdr3_aa: CASRTTGRNNEQFF
cdr3_nt: TGTGCCAGCAGGACGACAGGGCGCAACAATGAGCAGTTCTTC

v_call: TRBV4-3
clone_size: -
d_call: TRBD2
j_call: TRBJ2-1
cdr3_aa: CASSPGLAGGPGYNEQFF
cdr3_nt: TGCGCCAGCAGCCCGGGACTAGCGGGAGGGCCGGGCTACAATGAGCAGTTCTTC

v_call: TRBV28
clone_size: -
d_call: -
j_call: TRBJ1-2
cdr3_aa: CASSSPRQADWGGYTF
cdr3_nt: TGTGCCAGCAGTTCCCCTCGACAGGCGGACTGGGGTGGCTACACCTTC

v_call: TRBV7-3
clone_size: few
d_call: -
j_call: TRBJ2-3
cdr3_aa: CASSLIHSGDTQYF
cdr3_nt: TGTGCCAGCAGCTTAATACATTCAGGGGATACGCAGTATTTT

v_call: TRBV19
clone_size: -
d_call: TRBD2
j_call: TRBJ2-3
cdr3_aa: CASSIGEGRFDTQYF
cdr3_nt: TGTGCCAGTAGTATAGGGGAGGGTAGGTTTGATACGCAGTATTTT

v_call: TRBV27
clone_size: -
d_call: TRBD2
j_call: TRBJ2-5
cdr3_aa: CASSPLAGGPHQETQYF
cdr3_nt: TGTGCCAGCAGTCCATTAGCGGGAGGGCCGCACCAAGAGACCCAGTACTTC

v_call: TRBV21-1
clone_size: -
d_call: -
j_call: TRBJ2-7
cdr3_aa: CASRGSISYEQYF
cdr3_nt: TGTGCCTCTCGGGGGTCCATTTCCTACGAGCAGTACTTC

v_call: TRBV4-3
clone_size: -
d_call: TRBD1
j_call: TRBJ1-3
cdr3_aa: CASSQTGGWNTIYF
cdr3_nt: TGCGCCAGCAGCCAGACAGGGGGCTGGAACACCATATATTTT

v_call: TRBV7-6
clone_size: -
d_call: TRBD1
j_call: TRBJ1-5
cdr3_aa: CASSRDSGQPQHF
cdr3_nt: TGTGCCAGCAGCCGGGACAGCGGTCAGCCCCAGCATTTT